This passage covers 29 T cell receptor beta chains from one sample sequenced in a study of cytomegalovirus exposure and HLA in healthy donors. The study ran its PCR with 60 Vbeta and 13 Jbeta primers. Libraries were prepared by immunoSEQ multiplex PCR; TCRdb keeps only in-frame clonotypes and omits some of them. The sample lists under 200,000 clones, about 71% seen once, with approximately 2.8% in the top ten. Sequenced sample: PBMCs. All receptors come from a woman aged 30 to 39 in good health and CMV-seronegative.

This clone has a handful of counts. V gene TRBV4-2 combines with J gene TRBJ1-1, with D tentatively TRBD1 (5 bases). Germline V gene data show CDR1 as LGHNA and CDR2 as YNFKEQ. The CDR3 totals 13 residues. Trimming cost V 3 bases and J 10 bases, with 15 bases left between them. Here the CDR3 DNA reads TGTGCCAGCAGCCAGGACACTTGGGGGGTAGCTTTCTTT. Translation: CASSQDTWGVAFF.

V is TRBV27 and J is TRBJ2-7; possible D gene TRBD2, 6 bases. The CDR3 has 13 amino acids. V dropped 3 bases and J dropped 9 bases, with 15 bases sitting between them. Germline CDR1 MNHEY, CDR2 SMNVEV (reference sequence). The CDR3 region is CASSFSAGRGQYF. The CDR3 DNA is TGTGCCAGCAGTTTTTCGGCGGGGCGCGGGCAGTACTTC.

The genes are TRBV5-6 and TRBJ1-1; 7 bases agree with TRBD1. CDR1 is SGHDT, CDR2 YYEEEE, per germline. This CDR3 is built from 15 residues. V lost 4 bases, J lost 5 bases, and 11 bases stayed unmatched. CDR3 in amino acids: CASSLTPTTGTEAFF. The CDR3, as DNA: TGTGCCAGCAGCCTTACACCCACGACAGGGACTGAAGCTTTCTTT. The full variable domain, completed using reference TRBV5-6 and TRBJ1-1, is DAGVTQSPTHLIKTRGQQVTLRCSPKSGHDTVSWYQQALGQGPQFIFQYYEEEERQRGNFPDRFSGHQFPNYSSELNVNALLLGDSALYLCASSLTPTTGTEAFFGQGTRLTVV.

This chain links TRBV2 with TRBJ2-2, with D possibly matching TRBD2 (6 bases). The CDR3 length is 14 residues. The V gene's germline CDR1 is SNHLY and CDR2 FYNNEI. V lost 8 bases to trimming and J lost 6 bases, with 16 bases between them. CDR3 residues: CASWRRGSAGELFF. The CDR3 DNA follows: TGTGCCAGCTGGAGGAGGGGATCTGCCGGGGAGCTGTTTTTT.

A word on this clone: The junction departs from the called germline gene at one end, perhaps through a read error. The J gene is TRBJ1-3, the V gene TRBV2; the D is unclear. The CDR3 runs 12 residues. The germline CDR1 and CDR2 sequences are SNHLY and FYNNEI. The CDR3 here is CASNEPGNTIYF. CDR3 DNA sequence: TGTGCCAGCAATGAACCAGGAAACACCATATATTTT.

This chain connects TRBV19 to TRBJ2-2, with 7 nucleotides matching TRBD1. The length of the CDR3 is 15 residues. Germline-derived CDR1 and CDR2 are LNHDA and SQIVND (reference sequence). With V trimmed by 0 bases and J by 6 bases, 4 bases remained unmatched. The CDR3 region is CASSIEGGAAGELFF. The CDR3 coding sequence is TGTGCCAGTAGTATAGAAGGGGGCGCAGCCGGGGAGCTGTTTTTT. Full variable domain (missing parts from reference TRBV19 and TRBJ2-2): DGGITQSPKYLFRKEGQNVTLSCEQNLNHDAMYWYRQDPGQGLRLIYYSQIVNDFQKGDIAEGYSVSREKKESFPLTVTSAQKNPTAFYLCASSIEGGAAGELFFGEGSRLTVL.

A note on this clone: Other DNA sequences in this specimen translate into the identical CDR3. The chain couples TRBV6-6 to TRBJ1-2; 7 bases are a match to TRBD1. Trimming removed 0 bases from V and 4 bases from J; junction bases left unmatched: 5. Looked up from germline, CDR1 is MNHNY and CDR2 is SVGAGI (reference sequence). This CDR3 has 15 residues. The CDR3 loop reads CASSYSIGTAYGYTF. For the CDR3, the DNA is TGTGCCAGCAGTTACTCGATTGGGACAGCCTATGGCTACACCTTC.

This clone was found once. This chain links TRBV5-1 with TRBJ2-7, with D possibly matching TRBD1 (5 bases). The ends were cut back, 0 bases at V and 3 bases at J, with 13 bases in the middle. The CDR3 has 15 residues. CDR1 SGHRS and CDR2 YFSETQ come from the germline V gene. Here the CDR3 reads CASSLGVQGFYEQYF. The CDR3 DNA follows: TGCGCCAGCAGCTTGGGTGTTCAGGGCTTCTACGAGCAGTACTTC.

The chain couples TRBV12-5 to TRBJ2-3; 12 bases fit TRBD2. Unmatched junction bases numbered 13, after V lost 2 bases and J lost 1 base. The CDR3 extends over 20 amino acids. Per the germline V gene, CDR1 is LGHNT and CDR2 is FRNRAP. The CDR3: CASGLSLTLLAGGRTDTQYF. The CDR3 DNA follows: TGTGCTAGTGGTTTGTCCCTAACGCTTCTAGCGGGGGGGCGCACAGATACGCAGTATTTT.

The CDR3 coding sequence is TGCGCCAGCAGTGTGACACGACTAAGCACAGATACGCAGTATTTT. Translated: CASSVTRLSTDTQYF. The chain employs TRBV10-2 and TRBJ2-3, with D maybe TRBD2 (5 bases). Per the germline V gene, CDR1 is WSHSY and CDR2 is SAAADI. The CDR3 contains 15 residues. The V and J ends lost 4 bases and 0 bases respectively, with 11 bases between them.

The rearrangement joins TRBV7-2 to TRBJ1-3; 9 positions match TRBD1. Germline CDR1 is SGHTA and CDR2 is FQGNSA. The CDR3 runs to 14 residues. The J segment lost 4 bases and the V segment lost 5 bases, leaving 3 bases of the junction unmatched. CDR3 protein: CASSLGTGGNTIYF. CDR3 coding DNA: TGTGCCAGCAGCCTAGGGACAGGGGGAAACACCATATATTTT.

CDR3 in amino acids: CASSLGAGDYGYTF. CDR3 DNA sequence: TGTGCCAGCAGCTTGGGGGCAGGGGACTATGGCTACACCTTC. This chain links TRBV5-4 with TRBJ1-2; D is possibly TRBD1 (6 bases). This CDR3 contains 14 residues. Germline V gene data show CDR1 as SGHNT and CDR2 as YYREEE (reference sequence). The ends were cut back, 0 bases at V and 3 bases at J, with 9 bases in the middle.

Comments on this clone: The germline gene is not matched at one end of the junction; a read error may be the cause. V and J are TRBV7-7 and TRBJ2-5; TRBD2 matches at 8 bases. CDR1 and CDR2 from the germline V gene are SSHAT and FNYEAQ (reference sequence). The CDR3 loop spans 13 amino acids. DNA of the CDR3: TGTGCTAGCAGCTTGGGCGGGAGGGAGACCCAGTACTTC. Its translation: CASSLGGRETQYF.

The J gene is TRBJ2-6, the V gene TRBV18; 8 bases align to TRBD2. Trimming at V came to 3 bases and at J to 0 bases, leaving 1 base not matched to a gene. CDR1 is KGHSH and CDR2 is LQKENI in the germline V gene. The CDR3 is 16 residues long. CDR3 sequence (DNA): TGTGCCAGCTCACCCGGGACTAGCTCTGGGGCCAACGTCCTGACTTTC. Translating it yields CASSPGTSSGANVLTF.

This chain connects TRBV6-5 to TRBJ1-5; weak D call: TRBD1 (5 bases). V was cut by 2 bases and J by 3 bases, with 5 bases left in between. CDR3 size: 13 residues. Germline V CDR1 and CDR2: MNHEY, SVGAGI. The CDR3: CASSYGANQPQHF. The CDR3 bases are TGTGCCAGCAGTTACGGGGCCAATCAGCCCCAGCATTTT.

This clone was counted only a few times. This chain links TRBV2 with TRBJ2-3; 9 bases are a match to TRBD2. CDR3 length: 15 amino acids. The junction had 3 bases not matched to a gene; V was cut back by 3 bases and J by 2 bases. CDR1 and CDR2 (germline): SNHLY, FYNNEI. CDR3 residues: CASSEGGGVTDTQYF. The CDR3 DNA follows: TGTGCCAGCAGTGAGGGCGGGGGGGTCACAGATACGCAGTATTTT.

The CDR3 bases are TGTGCCAGCAGCTCCCGGTCTGGGAGGTACCAAGAGACCCAGTACTTC. This encodes CASSSRSGRYQETQYF. V and J are TRBV7-2 and TRBJ2-5; a possible D gene is TRBD2 (6 bases). The CDR3 loop spans 16 amino acids. Germline CDR1 reads SGHTA; CDR2 reads FQGNSA. Trimming took 4 bases from V and 0 from J, leaving 15 bases between them.

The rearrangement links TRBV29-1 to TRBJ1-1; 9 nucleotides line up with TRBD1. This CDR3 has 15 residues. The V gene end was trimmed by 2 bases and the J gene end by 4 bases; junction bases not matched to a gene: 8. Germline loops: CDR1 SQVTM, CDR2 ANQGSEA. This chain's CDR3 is CSVERWGQGGTEAFF. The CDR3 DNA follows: TGCAGCGTTGAAAGGTGGGGACAGGGAGGCACTGAAGCTTTCTTT.

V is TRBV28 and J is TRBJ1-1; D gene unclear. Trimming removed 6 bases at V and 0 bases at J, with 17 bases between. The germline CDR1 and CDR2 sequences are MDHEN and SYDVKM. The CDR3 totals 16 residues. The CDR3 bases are TGTGCCAGCAGCCCGAGGGAGGAATATCTGAACACTGAAGCTTTCTTT. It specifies CASSPREEYLNTEAFF.

CDR3 protein: CASSRDRGFNQPQHF. The CDR3, as DNA: TGTGCCAGCAGCCGGGACAGGGGTTTTAATCAGCCCCAGCATTTT. V is TRBV6-1 and J is TRBJ1-5; TRBD1 matches 10 bases. V gave up 6 bases and J gave up 4 bases; unmatched junction bases: 6. The CDR3 runs to 15 residues. Germline V gives CDR1 MNHNS, CDR2 SASEGT.

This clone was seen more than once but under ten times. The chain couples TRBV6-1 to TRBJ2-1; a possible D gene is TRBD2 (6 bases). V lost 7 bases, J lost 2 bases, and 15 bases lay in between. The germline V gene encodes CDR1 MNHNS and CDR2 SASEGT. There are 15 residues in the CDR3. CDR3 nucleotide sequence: TGTGCCAGCATCAAGGGTAGCGGAGCCTACAATGAGCAGTTCTTC. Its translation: CASIKGSGAYNEQFF.

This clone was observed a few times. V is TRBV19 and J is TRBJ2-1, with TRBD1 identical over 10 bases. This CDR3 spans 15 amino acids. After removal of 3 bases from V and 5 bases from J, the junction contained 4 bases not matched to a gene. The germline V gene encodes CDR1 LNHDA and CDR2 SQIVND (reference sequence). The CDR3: CASSIGQGVDNEQFF. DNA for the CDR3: TGTGCCAGTAGTATCGGACAGGGGGTTGACAATGAGCAGTTCTTC.

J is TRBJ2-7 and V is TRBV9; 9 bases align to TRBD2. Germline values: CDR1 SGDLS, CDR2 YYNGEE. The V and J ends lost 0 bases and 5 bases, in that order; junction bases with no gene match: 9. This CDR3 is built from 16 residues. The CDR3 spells CASSVAGIAGVHEQYF. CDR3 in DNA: TGTGCCAGCAGCGTAGCGGGCATAGCGGGAGTCCACGAGCAGTACTTC. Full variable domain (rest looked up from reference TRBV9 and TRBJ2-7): DSGVTQTPKHLITATGQRVTLRCSPRSGDLSVYWYQQSLDQGLQFLIQYYNGEERAKGNILERFSAQQFPDLHSELNLSSLELGDSALYFCASSVAGIAGVHEQYFGPGTRLTVT.

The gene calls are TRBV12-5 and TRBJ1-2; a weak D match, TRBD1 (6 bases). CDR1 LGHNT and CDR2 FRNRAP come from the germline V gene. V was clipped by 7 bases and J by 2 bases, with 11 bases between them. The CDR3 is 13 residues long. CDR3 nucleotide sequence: TGTGCTAGTGCCTTGGACAGAAACTATGGCTACACCTTC. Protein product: CASALDRNYGYTF.

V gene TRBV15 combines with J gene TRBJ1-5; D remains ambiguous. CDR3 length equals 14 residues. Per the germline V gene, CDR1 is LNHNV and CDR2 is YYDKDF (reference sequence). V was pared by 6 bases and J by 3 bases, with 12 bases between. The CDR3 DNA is TGTGCCACCAGTTACATGCAGAACAATCAGCCCCAGCATTTT. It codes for CATSYMQNNQPQHF.

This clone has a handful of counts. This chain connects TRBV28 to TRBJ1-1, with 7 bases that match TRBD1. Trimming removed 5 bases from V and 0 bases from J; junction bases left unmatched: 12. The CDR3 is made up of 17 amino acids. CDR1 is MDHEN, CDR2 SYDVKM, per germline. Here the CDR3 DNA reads TGTGCCAGCAGTAGAAGGGGGCTGGGGTTAATGAACACTGAAGCTTTCTTT. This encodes CASSRRGLGLMNTEAFF.

The CDR3 bases are TGTGCCAGCAGCAGAAGGACAGCCACCTACGAGCAGTACTTC. Its protein is CASSRRTATYEQYF. The chain carries TRBV5-5 and TRBJ2-7; possible D gene TRBD1, 6 bases. The CDR3 runs to 14 residues. V was cut by 4 bases and J by 2 bases, with 13 bases left in between. The germline gives CDR1 SGHKS, CDR2 YYEKEE (reference sequence).

The CDR3 is CASSPPGQDYQPQHF. CDR3 coding DNA: TGTGCCAGCTCACCACCGGGACAGGACTATCAGCCCCAGCATTTT. V and J are TRBV18 and TRBJ1-5, with 8 positions matching TRBD1. CDR1 is KGHSH and CDR2 is LQKENI in the germline V gene. The CDR3 length is 15 residues. J lost 5 bases, V lost 0 bases, and 3 bases had no gene match.

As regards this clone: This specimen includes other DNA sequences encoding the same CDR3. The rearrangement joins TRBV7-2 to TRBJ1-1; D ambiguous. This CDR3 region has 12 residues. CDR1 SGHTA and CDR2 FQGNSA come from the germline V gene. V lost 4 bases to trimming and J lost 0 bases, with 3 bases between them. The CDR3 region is CASSSMNTEAFF. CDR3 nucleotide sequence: TGTGCCAGCAGCTCAATGAACACTGAAGCTTTCTTT.